Listed here are 21 T cell receptor beta chains from one sample, sequenced in a study of T cell responses to AZD1222 COVID-19 vaccine. The table came from immunoSEQ multiplex PCR; TCRdb's copy has only in-frame clones and leaves some out. This table holds around 99,000 clones, around 90% found once. Material: peripheral blood, obtained on day 0 of AZD1222 vaccination. These receptors were collected from an adult in good health.

The genes are TRBV24-1 and TRBJ2-1; D gene ambiguous. V was clipped by 2 bases and J by 3 bases, with 7 bases between them. This CDR3 comprises 14 residues. Per the germline V gene, CDR1 is KGHDR and CDR2 is SFDVKD. This chain's CDR3 is CATSDSASYNEQFF. DNA of the CDR3: TGTGCCACCAGTGATTCCGCTAGCTACAATGAGCAGTTCTTC.

The chain couples TRBV5-6 to TRBJ1-3, with D possibly being TRBD1 (5 bases). The CDR3 runs to 15 residues. V lost 3 bases to trimming and J lost 4 bases, with 14 bases between them. Germline assignment: CDR1 SGHDT and CDR2 YYEEEE. CDR3 in amino acids: CASSSGTGVGNTIYF. The CDR3 bases are TGTGCCAGCAGCTCAGGGACGGGCGTCGGAAACACCATATATTTT.

The chain joins TRBV19 to TRBJ1-5, with TRBD1 identical over 9 bases. The CDR3 runs to 14 residues. V dropped 5 bases and J dropped 4; count of bases not matched to a gene: 3. Germline V CDR1 and CDR2: LNHDA, SQIVND (reference sequence). The chain's CDR3 is CASSGTGSNQPQHF. In DNA, the CDR3 is TGTGCCAGTAGTGGGACAGGGTCAAATCAGCCCCAGCATTTT.

The chain links TRBV5-6 to TRBJ1-4; 11 bases map to TRBD1. Germline values: CDR1 SGHDT, CDR2 YYEEEE. The CDR3 runs to 14 residues. Germline trimming cut 4 bases from V and 7 bases from J; bases unmatched to any gene: 3. CDR3 nucleotide sequence: TGTGCCAGCAGCCAGGGACAGGGGGTTGAAAAACTGTTTTTT. This sequence encodes CASSQGQGVEKLFF.

The rearrangement uses TRBV4-3 and TRBJ2-1, with 8 bases that match TRBD1. V lost 4 bases, J lost 5 bases, and 7 bases stayed unmatched. Germline CDR1 reads LGHNA; CDR2 reads YSLEER. The CDR3 consists of 15 residues. CDR3 protein: CASSLGQGTDNEQFF. In DNA form, the CDR3 reads TGCGCCAGCAGCCTTGGACAGGGAACGGACAATGAGCAGTTCTTC.

J is TRBJ1-4 and V is TRBV6-6; D is ambiguous. Per the germline V gene, CDR1 is MNHNY and CDR2 is SVGAGI (reference sequence). V dropped 3 bases and J dropped 0 bases, with 11 bases sitting between them. The CDR3 totals 16 residues. This CDR3 is CASSYDTSSTNEKLFF. CDR3 coding DNA: TGTGCCAGCAGTTATGACACAAGCTCAACTAATGAAAAACTGTTTTTT.

The CDR3 sequence is CASSIVPALGTGELFF. CDR3 bases: TGTGCCAGTAGTATCGTCCCGGCCCTCGGGACCGGGGAGCTGTTTTTT. V is TRBV19 and J is TRBJ2-2; D gene unclear. Trimming removed 3 bases at V and 5 bases at J, with 16 bases between. This CDR3 is 16 amino acids long. The germline V gene encodes CDR1 LNHDA and CDR2 SQIVND (reference sequence).

This chain connects TRBV6-6 to TRBJ2-5, with D unclear. The CDR3 has 12 residues. Trimming stripped 6 bases from V and 5 bases from J, with 10 bases between. CDR1 MNHNY and CDR2 SVGAGI come from the germline V gene (reference sequence). The CDR3 bases are TGTGCCAGCAGCCCGGCGTCGGAGACCCAGTACTTC. Translating it yields CASSPASETQYF.

This chain uses TRBV9 with TRBJ2-3, with D unclear. Germline V lookup: CDR1 SGDLS, CDR2 YYNGEE. This CDR3 region has 20 residues. The V end was cut by 4 bases, the J end by 5 bases, with 32 bases between. The CDR3 here is CASSRLDAVLPWPNGDTQYF. The CDR3 bases are TGTGCCAGCAGCAGATTAGATGCCGTGCTCCCTTGGCCGAATGGAGATACGCAGTATTTT.

The V gene is TRBV9, the J gene TRBJ1-1; D is uncertain. The germline V gene encodes CDR1 SGDLS and CDR2 YYNGEE. The CDR3 totals 13 residues. Deletions cut 0 bases from V and 7 bases from J, with 10 bases between. The CDR3 reads CASSVGVGLEAFF. In DNA form, the CDR3 reads TGTGCCAGCAGCGTAGGGGTGGGTCTTGAAGCTTTCTTT. Complete variable domain (other parts from reference TRBV9 and TRBJ1-1): DSGVTQTPKHLITATGQRVTLRCSPRSGDLSVYWYQQSLDQGLQFLIQYYNGEERAKGNILERFSAQQFPDLHSELNLSSLELGDSALYFCASSVGVGLEAFFGQGTRLTVV.

The chain is built from TRBV7-2 and TRBJ2-7; 10 bases align to TRBD2. This CDR3 comprises 15 residues. After removal of 1 base from V and 4 bases from J, the junction contained 4 bases not matched to a gene. Germline loops: CDR1 SGHTA, CDR2 FQGNSA. The CDR3 nucleotides read TGTGCCAGCAGCTTAGAGGGTAGCGGGAGGTACGAGCAGTACTTC. The encoded protein is CASSLEGSGRYEQYF.

The CDR3 region has the DNA TGTGCTAGTGGCCCCCGGGGGACTAGCGGGGGAACCGGGGAGCTGTTTTTT. This codes for CASGPRGTSGGTGELFF. This chain connects TRBV12-5 to TRBJ2-2, with TRBD2 identical over 14 bases. The V and J ends lost 6 bases and 5 bases, in that order; junction bases with no gene match: 8. Germline CDR1 and CDR2: LGHNT and FRNRAP. The CDR3 contains 17 residues. Supplemented by reference TRBV12-5 and TRBJ2-2, the full variable domain reads DARVTQTPRHKVTEMGQEVTMRCQPILGHNTVFWYRQTMMQGLELLAYFRNRAPLDDSGMPKDRFSAEMPDATLATLKIQPSEPRDSAVYFCASGPRGTSGGTGELFFGEGSRLTVL.

The chain has TRBV19 and TRBJ1-5; 11 bases match TRBD1. The V gene's germline CDR1 is LNHDA and CDR2 SQIVND (reference sequence). This CDR3 has 15 residues. Trimming removed 5 bases from V and 2 bases from J; junction bases left unmatched: 2. CDR3 in amino acids: CASSGQGAGNQPQHF. The CDR3 bases are TGTGCCAGTAGTGGACAGGGGGCGGGCAATCAGCCCCAGCATTTT.

This rearrangement joins TRBV5-6 to TRBJ2-7; weak D call: TRBD1 (5 bases). Germline V gene sequence: CDR1 SGHDT, CDR2 YYEEEE. The CDR3 loop spans 13 amino acids. The ends were cut back, 1 base at V and 2 bases at J, with 7 bases in the middle. As DNA, the CDR3 is TGTGCCAGCAGCTTGCAAGGGGCCTACGAGCAGTACTTC. Translated, it gives CASSLQGAYEQYF.

The rearrangement uses TRBV29-1 and TRBJ2-2; TRBD1 matches at 8 bases. This CDR3 contains 18 residues. The V gene end was trimmed by 6 bases and the J gene end by 1 base; junction bases not matched to a gene: 16. CDR1 and CDR2 from the germline V gene are SQVTM and ANQGSEA. CDR3 nucleotides: TGCAGCGTCCTCCGGTGGCCAGGGGGCGGATTGAACACCGGGGAGCTGTTTTTT. Encoded protein: CSVLRWPGGGLNTGELFF.

This chain connects TRBV28 to TRBJ2-1; no clear D. Germline loops: CDR1 MDHEN, CDR2 SYDVKM. The germline V and J ends were trimmed by 4 bases and 0 bases, with 7 bases remaining between them. This CDR3 spans 14 amino acids. This CDR3 is CASSSANSYNEQFF. CDR3 in DNA: TGTGCCAGCAGTTCGGCAAACTCCTACAATGAGCAGTTCTTC. The full variable domain, with the rest looked up from reference TRBV28 and TRBJ2-1, is DVKVTQSSRYLVKRTGEKVFLECVQDMDHENMFWYRQDPGLGLRLIYFSYDVKMKEKGDIPEGYSVSREKKERFSLILESASTNQTSMYLCASSSANSYNEQFFGPGTRLTVL.

The rearrangement links TRBV5-5 to TRBJ1-5; TRBD1 aligns across 7 bases. V lost 5 bases to trimming and J lost 4 bases; unmatched junction nucleotides: 9. The CDR3 spans 15 residues. Looked up from germline, CDR1 is SGHKS and CDR2 is YYEKEE (reference sequence). CDR3 nucleotides: TGTGCCAGCAGTCATGAGGGGACAGCAAATCAGCCCCAGCATTTT. Its translation is CASSHEGTANQPQHF.

This chain joins TRBV12-3 or TRBV12-4 and TRBJ2-3; 7 positions agree with TRBD2. The length of the CDR3 is 12 residues. The junction had 2 bases not matched to a gene; V was cut back by 7 bases and J by 4 bases. The CDR3 loop reads CASKRGPDTQYF. CDR3 sequence (DNA): TGTGCCAGCAAGCGGGGCCCAGATACGCAGTATTTT.

The chain carries TRBV5-6 and TRBJ1-1; D unresolved. V dropped 3 bases and J dropped 1 base, with 13 bases sitting between them. The CDR3 contains 15 residues. CDR1 SGHDT and CDR2 YYEEEE come from the germline V gene. The CDR3 spells CASSSGWEGNTEAFF. CDR3 nucleotides: TGTGCCAGCAGCTCCGGGTGGGAGGGGAACACTGAAGCTTTCTTT.

The CDR3: CSVGGTNGYTF. CDR3 sequence (DNA): TGCAGCGTTGGAGGGACAAATGGCTACACCTTC. The chain combines TRBV29-1 with TRBJ1-2; maybe TRBD1 (6 bases). The germline CDR1 and CDR2 sequences are SQVTM and ANQGSEA. The CDR3 sequence is 11 residues long. V shed 4 bases and J shed 6 bases, with 9 bases lying between them. Together with reference TRBV29-1 and TRBJ1-2, the CDR3 gives the full variable domain: SAVISQKPSRDICQRGTSLTIQCQVDSQVTMMFWYRQQPGQSLTLIATANQGSEATYESGFVIDKFPISRPNLTFSTLTVSNMSPEDSSIYLCSVGGTNGYTFGSGTRLTVV.

The CDR3 nucleotides are TGCGCCAGCAGCCAACCGTATGAAAAACTGTTTTTT. Amino acids: CASSQPYEKLFF. The V gene is TRBV4-1, the J gene TRBJ1-4; D unclear. V shed 2 bases and J shed 6 bases, with 4 bases lying between them. Germline loops: CDR1 MGHRA, CDR2 YSYEKL. This CDR3 is built from 12 residues.